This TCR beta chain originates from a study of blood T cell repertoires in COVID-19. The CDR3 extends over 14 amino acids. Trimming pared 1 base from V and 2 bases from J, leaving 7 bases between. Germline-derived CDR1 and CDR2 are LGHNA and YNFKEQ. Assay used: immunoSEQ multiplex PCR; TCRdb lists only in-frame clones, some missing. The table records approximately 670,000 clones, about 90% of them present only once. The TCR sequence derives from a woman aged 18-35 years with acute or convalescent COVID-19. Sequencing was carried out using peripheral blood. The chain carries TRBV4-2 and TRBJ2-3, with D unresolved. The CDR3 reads CASSQVTTTDTQYF. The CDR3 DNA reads TGTGCCAGCAGCCAAGTAACTACCACAGATACGCAGTATTTT.